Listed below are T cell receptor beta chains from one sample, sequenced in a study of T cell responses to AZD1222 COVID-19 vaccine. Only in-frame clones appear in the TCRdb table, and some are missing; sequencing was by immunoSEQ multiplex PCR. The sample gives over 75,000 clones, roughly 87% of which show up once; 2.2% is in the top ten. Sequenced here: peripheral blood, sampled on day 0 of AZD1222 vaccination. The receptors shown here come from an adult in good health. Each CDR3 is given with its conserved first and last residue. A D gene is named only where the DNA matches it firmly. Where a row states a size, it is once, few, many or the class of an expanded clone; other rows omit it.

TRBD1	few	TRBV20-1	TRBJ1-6	TGCAGTGCTAGTAAGGCGACAGGGTCGAATTCACCCCTCCACTTT	CSASKATGSNSPLHF
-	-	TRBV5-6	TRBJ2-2	TGTGCCAGCAGACCACTAGATTCGAACACCGGGGAGCTGTTTTTT	CASRPLDSNTGELFF
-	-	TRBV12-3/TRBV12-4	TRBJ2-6	TGTGCCAGCAGAACCGGGGCCAACGTCCTGACTTTC	CASRTGANVLTF
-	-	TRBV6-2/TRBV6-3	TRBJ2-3	TGTGCCAGCAGTTACGGCCCGGGGACTAGCACAGATACGCAGTATTTT	CASSYGPGTSTDTQYF
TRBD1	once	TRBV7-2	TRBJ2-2	TGTGCCAGCAGCCAAAACAGGGGGTCCGGGGAGCTGTTTTTT	CASSQNRGSGELFF
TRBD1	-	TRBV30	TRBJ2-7	TGTGCCTGGAACCGGGACAGCCCCTACGAGCAGTACTTC	CAWNRDSPYEQYF
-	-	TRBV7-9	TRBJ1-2	TGTGCCAGCAGCCCCGTAGGGGTTGGCGGCTACACCTTC	CASSPVGVGGYTF
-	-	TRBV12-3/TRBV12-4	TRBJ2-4	TGTGCCAGCAGCCGGACAGAGCTAAACATTCAGTACTTC	CASSRTELNIQYF
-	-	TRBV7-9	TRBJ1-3	TGTGCCAGCAGCACCGCGGGGTACTCTGGAAACACCATATATTTT	CASSTAGYSGNTIYF
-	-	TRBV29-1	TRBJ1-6	TGCAGCGTTGAAGATGGATACAGGTTTGTCGTAAGCTCACCCCTCCACTTT	CSVEDGYRFVVSSPLHF
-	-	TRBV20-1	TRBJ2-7	TGCAGTGCTAGACAGGGAACGGAGCAGTACTTC	CSARQGTEQYF
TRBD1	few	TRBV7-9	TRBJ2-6	TGTGCCAGCAGCCTTCAGGGGGCGCTGGGGGCCAACGTCCTGACTTTC	CASSLQGALGANVLTF
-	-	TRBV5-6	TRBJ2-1	TGTGCCAGCAGCCCGGGATGGACTACCTCCTACAATGAGCAGTTCTTC	CASSPGWTTSYNEQFF
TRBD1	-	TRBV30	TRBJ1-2	TGTGCCTGGTCCAGGGGGCGGAATGGCTACACCTTC	CAWSRGRNGYTF
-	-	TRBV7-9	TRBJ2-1	TGTGCCAGCAGCTTAGCTGAGGGGGGGACAGAGCAGTTCTTC	CASSLAEGGTEQFF
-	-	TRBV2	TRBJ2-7	TGTGCCAGCAGTGATTACTCGGTCCCTAGCGAACTCTACTTC	CASSDYSVPSELYF
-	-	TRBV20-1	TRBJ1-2	TGCAGCTACAGGGATAACTATGGCTACACCTTC	CSYRDNYGYTF
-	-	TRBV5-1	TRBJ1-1	TGCGCCAGCAAGTCACATTCAGGGGAGAGGACTGAAGCTTTCTTT	CASKSHSGERTEAFF
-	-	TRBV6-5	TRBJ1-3	TGTGCCAGCGGGAGGGTTGGAAACACCATATATTTT	CASGRVGNTIYF
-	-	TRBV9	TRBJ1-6	TGTGCCACCAACAGGGATAATTCACCCCTCCACTTT	CATNRDNSPLHF
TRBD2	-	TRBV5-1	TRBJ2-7	TGCGCCAGCAGCTTGGAAAAAATAGCGGGAGTAGAGGGAGAGCAGTACTTC	CASSLEKIAGVEGEQYF
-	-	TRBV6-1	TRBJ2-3	TGTGCCAGCAGTGAAGTCCCATCTGGGGCGAGAACAGATACGCAGTATTTT	CASSEVPSGARTDTQYF
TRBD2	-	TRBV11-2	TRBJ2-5	TGTGCCAGCAGCTATACTAGCGCCTCCGGGGAGACCCAGTACTTC	CASSYTSASGETQYF
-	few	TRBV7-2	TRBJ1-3	TGTGCCAGCAGCTACAGGGCGTACTCTGGAAACACCATATATTTT	CASSYRAYSGNTIYF
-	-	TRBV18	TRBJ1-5	TGTGCCAGCTCACCGGACCTCAATCAGCCCCAGCATTTT	CASSPDLNQPQHF
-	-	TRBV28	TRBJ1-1	TGTGCCAGCAGTTTCGCAGGGGAGAACACTGAAGCTTTCTTT	CASSFAGENTEAFF
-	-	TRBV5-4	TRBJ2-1	TGTGCCAGCAGCCTTCCTGGGACTCCTGAGCAGTTCTTC	CASSLPGTPEQFF
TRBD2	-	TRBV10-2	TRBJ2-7	TGCGCCAGCAGTAAGTTGGCTAGCGGGAGCGGGGCCTACGAGCAGTACTTC	CASSKLASGSGAYEQYF
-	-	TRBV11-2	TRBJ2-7	TGTGCCAGCAGCTTAGATTTAAGGGGGAACGAGCAGTACTTC	CASSLDLRGNEQYF
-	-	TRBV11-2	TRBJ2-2	TGTGCCAGCAGCGCATTGAGACTCAACACCGGGGAGCTGTTTTTT	CASSALRLNTGELFF
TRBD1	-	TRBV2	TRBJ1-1	TGTGCCAGCAGTCTCGGACAGGGGGAAGCTTTCTTT	CASSLGQGEAFF
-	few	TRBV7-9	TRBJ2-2	TGTGCCAGCACCCCATTGGCGGGACGTGGGGGCACCGGGGAGCTGTTTTTT	CASTPLAGRGGTGELFF
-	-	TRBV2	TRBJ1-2	TGTGCCAGCAGTGAAGACAGCGCCTTGAACTATGGCTACACCTTC	CASSEDSALNYGYTF
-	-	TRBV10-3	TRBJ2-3	TGTGCCATCAGTGAGTCTGGGGAGGGCACAGATACGCAGTATTTT	CAISESGEGTDTQYF
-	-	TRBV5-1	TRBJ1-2	TGCGCCAGCAGCTTGGTCGATATAAACTATGGCTACACCTTC	CASSLVDINYGYTF
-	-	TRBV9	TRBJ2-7	TGTGCCAGCAGCTTATCGACAGTGACTACCTACGAGCAGTACTTC	CASSLSTVTTYEQYF
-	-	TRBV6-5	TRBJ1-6	TGTGCCAGCAGTTACGGGGCCGAGGAGTATAATTCACCCCTCCACTTT	CASSYGAEEYNSPLHF
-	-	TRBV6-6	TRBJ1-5	TGTGCCAGCCAGACCCAGGGGCAGGTGAATAATCAGCCCCAGCATTTT	CASQTQGQVNNQPQHF
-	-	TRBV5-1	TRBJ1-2	TGCGCCAGCAGCTTGACCGGGGTGGAAGGCTACACCTTC	CASSLTGVEGYTF
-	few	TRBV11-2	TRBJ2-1	TGTGCCAGCAGCTTATTGATTCCGGAGCAGTTCTTC	CASSLLIPEQFF
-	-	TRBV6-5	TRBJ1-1	TGTGCCAGCAAACAACAGGGTGTGCCTGAAGCTTTCTTT	CASKQQGVPEAFF
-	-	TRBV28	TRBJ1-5	TGTGCCAGCAGTTCCCCGACAGCTCGAAATCAGCCCCAGCATTTT	CASSSPTARNQPQHF
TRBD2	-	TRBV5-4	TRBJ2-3	TGTGCCAGCAGCTTAAGCGGGGTCCCCACAGATACGCAGTATTTT	CASSLSGVPTDTQYF
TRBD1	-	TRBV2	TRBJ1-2	TGTGCCAGCAGATGGACAGGGAACTATGGCTACACCTTC	CASRWTGNYGYTF
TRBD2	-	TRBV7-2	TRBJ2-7	TGTGCCAGCAGCTTAGCGCGGATGACTAGCGGGAGGTTGTACGAGCAGTACTTC	CASSLARMTSGRLYEQYF